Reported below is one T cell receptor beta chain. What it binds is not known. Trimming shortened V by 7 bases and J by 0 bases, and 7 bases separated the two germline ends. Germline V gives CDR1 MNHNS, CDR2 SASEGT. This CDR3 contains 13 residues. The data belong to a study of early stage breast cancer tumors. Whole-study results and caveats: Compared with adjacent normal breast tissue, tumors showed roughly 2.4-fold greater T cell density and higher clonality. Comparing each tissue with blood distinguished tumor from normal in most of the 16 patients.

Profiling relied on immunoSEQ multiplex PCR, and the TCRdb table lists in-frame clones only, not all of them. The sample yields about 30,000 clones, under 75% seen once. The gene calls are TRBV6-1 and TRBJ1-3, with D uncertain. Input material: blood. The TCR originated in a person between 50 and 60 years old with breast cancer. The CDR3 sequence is CASKKNSGNTIYF. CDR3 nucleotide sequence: TGTGCCAGCAAGAAGAACTCTGGAAACACCATATATTTT.